This record concerns one TCR beta chain sequence. Among the approximately 130 subjects of the validation cohort, separate from the roughly 650-subject first cohort, were the donors. This CDR3 contains 17 residues. Germline CDR1 and CDR2: SGHAT and FQDESV (reference sequence). The V segment lost 8 bases and the J segment 7 bases; nucleotides outside the gene matches: 19. This sample was taken from a study of cytomegalovirus exposure and HLA in healthy donors. The protocol was immunoSEQ multiplex PCR, while the TCRdb copy is restricted to in-frame clones and leaves out a portion. The sample lists 150,000 to 200,000 clones, roughly nine tenths occurring once.

V usage is TRBV11-1 and J usage is TRBJ2-1, with TRBD2 matching 8 bases. Material for sequencing was PBMCs. The source of this sequence is a woman aged 25 to 39 in good health and CMV-seronegative. The CDR3 here is CASAQGSGSLGNNEQFF. CDR3 nucleotide sequence: TGTGCCAGCGCCCAGGGGAGCGGGAGTTTAGGGAATAATGAGCAGTTCTTC.